A selection of T cell receptor beta chains follows, all from one sample in a study of CD4+ T cells in melanoma. Sequenced by immunoSEQ multiplex PCR; TCRdb stores in-frame clones only, minus some. This table has 110,000 to 150,000 clones, nearly 95% appearing once. The source is a human donor with melanoma. CDR3s include the opening cysteine and the closing phenylalanine or tryptophan. A D gene is named only where the DNA matches it firmly. The size of a clone is reported for some rows only, either as once, few or many, or as a class for expanded clones.

v_call	clone_size	d_call	j_call	cdr3_aa	cdr3_nt
TRBV6-5	-	-	TRBJ2-5	CASSYSVGAGGETQYF	TGTGCCAGCAGTTACTCAGTAGGGGCCGGGGGAGAGACCCAGTACTTC
TRBV5-6	-	-	TRBJ2-4	CASSLWYGAKNIQYF	TGTGCCAGCAGCCTGTGGTACGGGGCCAAAAACATTCAGTACTTC
TRBV6-5	once	-	TRBJ2-7	CASSNGRYEQYF	TGTGCCAGCAGTAACGGACGCTACGAGCAGTACTTC
TRBV4-1	once	TRBD2	TRBJ2-3	CASAASGGAADTQYF	TGCGCCAGCGCAGCTAGCGGGGGGGCCGCGGATACGCAGTATTTT
TRBV9	-	-	TRBJ1-1	CASSGVGGDTEAFF	TGTGCCAGCAGCGGTGTAGGTGGTGACACTGAAGCTTTCTTT
TRBV5-1	-	TRBD1	TRBJ2-7	CASSLAGTGYEQYF	TGCGCCAGTAGCTTGGCCGGGACAGGGTACGAGCAGTACTTC
TRBV19	-	-	TRBJ2-1	CASSISGGTKGWGEQFF	TGTGCCAGTAGTATCAGTGGGGGGACCAAGGGCTGGGGTGAGCAGTTCTTC
TRBV7-8	-	TRBD1	TRBJ2-7	CASSVRRQGYEQYF	TGTGCCAGCAGCGTGAGAAGACAGGGCTACGAGCAGTACTTC
TRBV6-5	-	-	TRBJ1-5	CASTSTGTSYQPQHF	TGTGCCAGCACCTCAACCGGGACATCATATCAGCCCCAGCATTTT
TRBV5-1	-	-	TRBJ1-6	CASSWTDNSPLHF	TGCGCCAGCAGCTGGACAGATAATTCACCCCTCCACTTT
TRBV30	-	TRBD1	TRBJ1-1	CAWGTGLNTEAFF	TGTGCCTGGGGGACAGGGTTGAACACTGAAGCTTTCTTT
TRBV4-1	-	-	TRBJ2-7	CASSQGAGAPYEQYF	TGCGCCAGCAGCCAAGGCGCAGGCGCCCCCTACGAGCAGTACTTC
TRBV7-2	-	TRBD2	TRBJ2-7	CASSLQGGYEQYF	TGTGCCAGCAGCCTGCAGGGAGGGTACGAGCAGTACTTC
TRBV5-8	-	-	TRBJ1-2	CASSRTEGYTF	TGTGCCAGCAGCCGGACAGAAGGCTACACCTTC
TRBV21-1	-	-	TRBJ1-1	CAIGGGNTEAFF	TGTGCCATTGGGGGGGGGAACACTGAAGCTTTCTTT
TRBV7-8	-	-	TRBJ1-1	CASSLAGGNTEAFF	TGTGCCAGCAGCTTAGCTGGAGGGAACACTGAAGCTTTCTTT